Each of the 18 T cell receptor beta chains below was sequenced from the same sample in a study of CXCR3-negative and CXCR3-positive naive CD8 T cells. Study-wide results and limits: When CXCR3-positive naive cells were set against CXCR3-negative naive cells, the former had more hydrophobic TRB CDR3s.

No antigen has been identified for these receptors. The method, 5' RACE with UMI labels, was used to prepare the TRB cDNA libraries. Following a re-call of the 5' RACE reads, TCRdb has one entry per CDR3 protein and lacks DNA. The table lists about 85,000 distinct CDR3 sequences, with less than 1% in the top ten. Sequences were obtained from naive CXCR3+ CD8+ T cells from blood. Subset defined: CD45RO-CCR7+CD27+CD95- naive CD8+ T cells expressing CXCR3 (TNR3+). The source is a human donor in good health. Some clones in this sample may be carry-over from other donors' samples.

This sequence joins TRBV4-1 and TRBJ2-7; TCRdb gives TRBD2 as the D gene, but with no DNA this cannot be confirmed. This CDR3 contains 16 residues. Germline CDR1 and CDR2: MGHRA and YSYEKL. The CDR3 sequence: CASSQALAGGTYEQYF.

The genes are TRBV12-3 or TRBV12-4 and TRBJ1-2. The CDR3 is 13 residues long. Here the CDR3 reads CASNTRGVYGYTF.

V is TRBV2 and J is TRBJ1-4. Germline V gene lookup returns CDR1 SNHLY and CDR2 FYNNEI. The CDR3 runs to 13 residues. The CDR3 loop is CASSEARWEKLFF.

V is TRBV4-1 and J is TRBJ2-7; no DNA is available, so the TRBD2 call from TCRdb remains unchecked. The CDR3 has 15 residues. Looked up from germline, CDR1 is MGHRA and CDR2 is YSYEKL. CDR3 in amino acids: CASSRKSGDSYEQYF.

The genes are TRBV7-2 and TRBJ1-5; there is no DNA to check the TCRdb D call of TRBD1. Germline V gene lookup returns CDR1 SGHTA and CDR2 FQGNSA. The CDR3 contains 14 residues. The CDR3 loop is CASSFGVGGQPQHF.

This CDR3 reads CASSEQAWGGELFF. This chain links TRBV2 with TRBJ2-2. Germline V gives CDR1 SNHLY, CDR2 FYNNEI. The CDR3 extends over 14 amino acids.

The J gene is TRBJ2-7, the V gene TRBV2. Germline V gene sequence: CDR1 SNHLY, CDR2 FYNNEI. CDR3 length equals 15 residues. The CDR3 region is CASSEAWEGAHEQYF.

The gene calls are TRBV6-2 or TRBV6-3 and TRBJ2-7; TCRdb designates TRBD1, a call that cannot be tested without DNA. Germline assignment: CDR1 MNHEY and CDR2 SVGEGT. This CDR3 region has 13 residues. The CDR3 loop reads CASSYGASYEQYF.

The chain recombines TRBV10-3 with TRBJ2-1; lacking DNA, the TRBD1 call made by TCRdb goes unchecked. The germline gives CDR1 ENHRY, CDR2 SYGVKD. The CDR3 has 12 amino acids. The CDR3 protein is CAISRQAETQYF.

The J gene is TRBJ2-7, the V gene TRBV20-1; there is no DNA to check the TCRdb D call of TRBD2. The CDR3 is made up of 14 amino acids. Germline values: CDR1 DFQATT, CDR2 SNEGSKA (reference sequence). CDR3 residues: CSAREGVVAYEQYF.

CDR3 loop: CASSSGLAALEQFF. The chain recombines TRBV14 with TRBJ2-1; TCRdb's D call of TRBD2 is untestable without DNA. In germline, CDR1 is SGHDN, CDR2 FVKESK. This CDR3 has 14 residues.

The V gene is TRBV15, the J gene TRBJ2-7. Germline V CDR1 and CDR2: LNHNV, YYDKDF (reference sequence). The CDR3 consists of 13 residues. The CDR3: CATSRDNSYEQYF.

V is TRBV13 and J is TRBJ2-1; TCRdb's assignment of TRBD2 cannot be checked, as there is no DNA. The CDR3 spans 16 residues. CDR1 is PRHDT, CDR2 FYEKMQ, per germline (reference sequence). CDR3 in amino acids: CASSLEASGSWDEQFF.

The CDR3 here is CASSAGGYGYTF. V is TRBV6-5 and J is TRBJ1-2; there is no DNA to check the TCRdb D call of TRBD1. In germline, CDR1 is MNHEY, CDR2 SVGAGI. This CDR3 has 12 residues.

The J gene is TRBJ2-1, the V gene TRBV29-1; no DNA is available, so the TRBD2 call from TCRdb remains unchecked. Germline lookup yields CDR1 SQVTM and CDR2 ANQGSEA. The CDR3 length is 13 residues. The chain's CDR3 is CSTAGGPYNEQFF.

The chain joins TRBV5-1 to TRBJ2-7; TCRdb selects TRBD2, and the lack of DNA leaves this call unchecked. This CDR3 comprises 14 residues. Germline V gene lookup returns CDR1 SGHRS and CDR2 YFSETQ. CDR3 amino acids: CASSGTSGTDEQYF.

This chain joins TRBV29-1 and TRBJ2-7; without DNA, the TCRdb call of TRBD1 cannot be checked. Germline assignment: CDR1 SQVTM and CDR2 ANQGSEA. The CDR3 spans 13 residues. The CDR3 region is CSVGAGASYEQYF.

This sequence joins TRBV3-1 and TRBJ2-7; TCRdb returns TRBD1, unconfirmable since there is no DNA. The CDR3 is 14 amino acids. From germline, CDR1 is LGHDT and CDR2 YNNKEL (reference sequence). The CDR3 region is CASSLLDRGGEQYF.